This T cell receptor (beta chain) came from a study of shared clonotypes between healthy human individuals. Data came from immunoSEQ multiplex PCR; TCRdb stores just in-frame clones and leaves some out. Counted here are some 2,100,000 clones, about 92% occurring once; the ten biggest clones make up about 1.5%. In regard to this clone: Within the sample, other DNA sequences also encode this same CDR3.

The CDR3 runs 14 residues. Germline CDR1 is SGHRS and CDR2 is YFSETQ. Trimming took 1 base from V and 1 from J, leaving 8 bases between them. Terminally differentiated effector memory CD45RA+ cells were excluded by CCR7 positive selection of CD45RO-negative cells. The TCR comes from a young man in good health. Some clones in this sample may be carry-over from other donors' samples. Sequencing was done on a sample of naive CD8+ T cells from PBMCs. The chain employs TRBV5-1 and TRBJ1-1; D is uncertain. CDR3 sequence: CASSLTQGNTEAFF. The CDR3 nucleotides are TGCGCCAGCAGCTTGACTCAAGGGAACACTGAAGCTTTCTTT.